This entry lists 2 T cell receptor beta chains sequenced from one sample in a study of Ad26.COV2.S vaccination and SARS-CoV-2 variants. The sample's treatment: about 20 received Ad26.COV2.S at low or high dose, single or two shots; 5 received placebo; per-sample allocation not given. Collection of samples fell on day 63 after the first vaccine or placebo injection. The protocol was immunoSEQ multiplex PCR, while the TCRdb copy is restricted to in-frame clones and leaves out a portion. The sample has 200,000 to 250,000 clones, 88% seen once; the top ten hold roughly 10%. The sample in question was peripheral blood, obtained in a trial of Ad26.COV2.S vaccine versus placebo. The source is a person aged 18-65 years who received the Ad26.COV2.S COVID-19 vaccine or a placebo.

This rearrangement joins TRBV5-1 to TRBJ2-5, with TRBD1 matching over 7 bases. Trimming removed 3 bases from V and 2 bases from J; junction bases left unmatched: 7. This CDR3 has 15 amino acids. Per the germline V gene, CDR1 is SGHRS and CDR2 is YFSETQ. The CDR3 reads CASSWRQGSQETQYF. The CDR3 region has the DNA TGCGCCAGCAGCTGGCGACAGGGTTCACAAGAGACCCAGTACTTC.

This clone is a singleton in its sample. The CDR3, as DNA: TGCAGCGTTGCGGGGGGGTCAAACTACGAGCAGTACTTC. As protein: CSVAGGSNYEQYF. This rearrangement joins TRBV29-1 to TRBJ2-7; 8 bases match TRBD2. The CDR3 sequence is 13 residues long. The V segment lost 4 bases and the J segment 3 bases; nucleotides outside the gene matches: 5. Per germline, CDR1 SQVTM and CDR2 ANQGSEA.